This T cell receptor (beta chain) was recovered during a study of blood T cell repertoires in COVID-19. Across the whole study: From T cells, B-cell-depleted T cells, or PBMCs came the material, which was cDNA or gDNA.

Original handling: Amplification of reference gene primers was used by the study to estimate nucleated cell counts. The table came from immunoSEQ multiplex PCR; TCRdb's copy has only in-frame clones and leaves some out. The V and J calls and clone size are taken from that table; D and trimming were inferred from the DNA. This sample has 270,000 or so clones, with 80% to 90% found just once. The sequenced material came from peripheral blood. This TCR was sampled from a woman younger than 45 with active or convalescent COVID-19.

Here the CDR3 DNA reads TGTGCCAGCAGCCAGGGCCTGCTTTCACCCCTCCACTTT. Translating it yields CASSQGLLSPLHF. The chain couples TRBV14 to TRBJ1-6; D is uncertain. Trimming left V 3 bases short and J 9 bases short, with 9 bases between. The length of the CDR3 is 13 residues. Per germline, CDR1 SGHDN and CDR2 FVKESK.